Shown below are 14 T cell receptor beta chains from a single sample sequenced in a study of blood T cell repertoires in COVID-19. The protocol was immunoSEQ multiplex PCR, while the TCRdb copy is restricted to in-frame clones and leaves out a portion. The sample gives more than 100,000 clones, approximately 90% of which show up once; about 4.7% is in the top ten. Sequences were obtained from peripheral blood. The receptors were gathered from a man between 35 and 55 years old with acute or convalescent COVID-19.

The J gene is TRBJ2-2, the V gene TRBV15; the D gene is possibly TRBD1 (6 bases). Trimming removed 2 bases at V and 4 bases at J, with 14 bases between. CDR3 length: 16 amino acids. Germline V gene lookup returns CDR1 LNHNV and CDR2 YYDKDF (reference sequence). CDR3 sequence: CATSRLQGRGTGELFF. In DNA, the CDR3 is TGTGCCACCAGCAGACTACAGGGTCGGGGCACCGGGGAGCTGTTTTTT. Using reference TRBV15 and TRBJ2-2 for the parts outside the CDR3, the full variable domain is DAMVIQNPRYQVTQFGKPVTLSCSQTLNHNVMYWYQQKSSQAPKLLFHYYDKDFNNEADTPDNFQSRRPNTSFCFLDIRSPGLGDTAMYLCATSRLQGRGTGELFFGEGSRLTVL.

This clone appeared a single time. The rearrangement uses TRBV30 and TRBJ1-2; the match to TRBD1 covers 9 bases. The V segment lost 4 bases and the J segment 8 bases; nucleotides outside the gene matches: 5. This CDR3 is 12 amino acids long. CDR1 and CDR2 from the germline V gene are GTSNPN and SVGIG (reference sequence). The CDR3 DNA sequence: TGTGCCTGGACTAGGACAGGGGAAGGCTACACCTTC. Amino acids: CAWTRTGEGYTF.

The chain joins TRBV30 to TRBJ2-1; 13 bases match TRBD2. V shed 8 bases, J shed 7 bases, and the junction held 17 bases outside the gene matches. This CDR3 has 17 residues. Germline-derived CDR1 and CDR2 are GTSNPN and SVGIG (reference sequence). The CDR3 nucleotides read TGTGCCGAAGTAGGACAGAGAACTAGCGGGGGGGTTAATGAGCAGTTCTTC. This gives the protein CAEVGQRTSGGVNEQFF. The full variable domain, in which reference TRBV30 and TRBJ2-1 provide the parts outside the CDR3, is SQTIHQWPATLVQPVGSPLSLECTVEGTSNPNLYWYRQAAGRGLQLLFYSVGIGQISSEVPQNLSASRPQDRQFILSSKKLLLSDSGFYLCAEVGQRTSGGVNEQFFGPGTRLTVL.

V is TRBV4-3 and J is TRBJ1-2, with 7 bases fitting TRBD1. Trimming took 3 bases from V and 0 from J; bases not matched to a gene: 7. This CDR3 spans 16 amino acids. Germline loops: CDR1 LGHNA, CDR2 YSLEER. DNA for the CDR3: TGCGCCAGCAGCCAGAGACAGGGCGCACCTAACTATGGCTACACCTTC. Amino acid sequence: CASSQRQGAPNYGYTF.

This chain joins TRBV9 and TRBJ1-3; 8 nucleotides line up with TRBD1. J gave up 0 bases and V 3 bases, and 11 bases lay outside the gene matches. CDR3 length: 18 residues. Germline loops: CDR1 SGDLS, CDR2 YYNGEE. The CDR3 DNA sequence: TGTGCCAGCAGCGCCCTACCGGGACAGGAGGGCTCTGGAAACACCATATATTTT. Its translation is CASSALPGQEGSGNTIYF. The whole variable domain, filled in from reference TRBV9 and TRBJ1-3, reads DSGVTQTPKHLITATGQRVTLRCSPRSGDLSVYWYQQSLDQGLQFLIQYYNGEERAKGNILERFSAQQFPDLHSELNLSSLELGDSALYFCASSALPGQEGSGNTIYFGEGSWLTVV.

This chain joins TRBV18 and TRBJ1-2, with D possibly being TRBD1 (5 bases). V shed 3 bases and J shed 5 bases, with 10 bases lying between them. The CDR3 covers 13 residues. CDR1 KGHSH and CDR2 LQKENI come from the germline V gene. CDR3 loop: CASSPGLKYGYTF. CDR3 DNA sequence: TGTGCCAGCTCACCGGGACTGAAGTATGGCTACACCTTC.

In DNA, the CDR3 is TGTGCCAGCACTCCCTATCCGACGGGAAGCGACACAGATACGCAGTATTTT. This translates into CASTPYPTGSDTDTQYF. The rearrangement links TRBV9 to TRBJ2-3; tentative D call: TRBD2 (5 bases). Per germline, CDR1 SGDLS and CDR2 YYNGEE. With 6 bases removed from V and 2 bases from J, the gap between germline ends came to 22 bases. CDR3 length equals 17 residues.

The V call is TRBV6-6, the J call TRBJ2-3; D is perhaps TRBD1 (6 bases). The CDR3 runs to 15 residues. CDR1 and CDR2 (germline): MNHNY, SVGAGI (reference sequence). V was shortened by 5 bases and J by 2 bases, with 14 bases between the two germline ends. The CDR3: CASSPGTRYTDTQYF. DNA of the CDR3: TGTGCCAGCAGTCCCGGGACAAGATACACAGATACGCAGTATTTT.

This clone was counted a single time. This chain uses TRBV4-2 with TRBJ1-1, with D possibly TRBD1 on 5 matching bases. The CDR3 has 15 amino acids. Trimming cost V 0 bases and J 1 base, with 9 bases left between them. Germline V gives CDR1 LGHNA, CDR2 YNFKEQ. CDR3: CASSQDPQGNTEAFF. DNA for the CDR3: TGTGCCAGCAGCCAAGATCCTCAGGGGAACACTGAAGCTTTCTTT.

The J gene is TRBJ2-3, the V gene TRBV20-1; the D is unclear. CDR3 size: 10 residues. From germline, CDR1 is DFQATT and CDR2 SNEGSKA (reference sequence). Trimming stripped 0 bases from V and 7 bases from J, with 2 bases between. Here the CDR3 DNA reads TGCAGTGCTAGAGACTATACGCAGTATTTT. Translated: CSARDYTQYF.

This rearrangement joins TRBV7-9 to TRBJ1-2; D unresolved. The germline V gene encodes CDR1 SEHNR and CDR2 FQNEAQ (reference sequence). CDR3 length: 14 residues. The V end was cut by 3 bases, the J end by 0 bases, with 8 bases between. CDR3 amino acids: CASSLTGTNYGYTF. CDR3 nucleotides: TGTGCCAGCAGCTTGACCGGGACTAACTATGGCTACACCTTC.

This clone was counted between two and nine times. This chain's CDR3 is CSAKGDFGYTF. The CDR3 DNA reads TGCAGTGCAAAAGGCGACTTTGGCTACACCTTC. V gene TRBV20-1 combines with J gene TRBJ1-2; no clear D gene. CDR1 and CDR2 from the germline V gene are DFQATT and SNEGSKA (reference sequence). Trimming pared 6 bases from V and 7 bases from J, leaving 12 bases between. The CDR3 has 11 amino acids.

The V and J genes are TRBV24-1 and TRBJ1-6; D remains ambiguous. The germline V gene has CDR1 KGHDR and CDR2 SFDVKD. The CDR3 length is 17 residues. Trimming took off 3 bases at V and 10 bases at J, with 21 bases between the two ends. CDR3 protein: CATSDPASTLVRSPLHF. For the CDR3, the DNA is TGTGCCACCAGTGATCCCGCAAGCACCTTGGTCCGATCACCCCTCCACTTT.

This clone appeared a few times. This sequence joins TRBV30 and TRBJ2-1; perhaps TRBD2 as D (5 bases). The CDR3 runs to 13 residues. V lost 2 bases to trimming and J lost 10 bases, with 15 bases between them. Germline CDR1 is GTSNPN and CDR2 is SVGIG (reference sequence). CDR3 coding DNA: TGTGCCTGGAGTAGCGGCCCCTTAGGGGAGCAGTTCTTC. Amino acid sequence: CAWSSGPLGEQFF.